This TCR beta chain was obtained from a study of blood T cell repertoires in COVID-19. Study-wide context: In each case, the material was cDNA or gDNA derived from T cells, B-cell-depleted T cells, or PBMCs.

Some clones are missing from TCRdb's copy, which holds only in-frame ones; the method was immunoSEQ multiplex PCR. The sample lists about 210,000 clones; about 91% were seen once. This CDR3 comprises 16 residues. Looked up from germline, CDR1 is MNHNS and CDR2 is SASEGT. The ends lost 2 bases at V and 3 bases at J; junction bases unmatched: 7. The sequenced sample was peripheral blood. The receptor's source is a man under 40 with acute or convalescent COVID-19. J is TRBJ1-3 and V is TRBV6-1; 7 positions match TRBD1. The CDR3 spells CASSEYGTASGNTIYF. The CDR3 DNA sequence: TGTGCCAGCAGTGAATACGGGACAGCTAGTGGAAACACCATATATTTT.